The TCR beta chain described here comes from a study of glioma-infiltrating T cells. This clonotype was picked up many times. As yet, its antigen is unknown. The germline V and J ends were trimmed by 6 bases and 9 bases, with 15 bases remaining between them. This CDR3 is built from 14 residues. The iRepertoire nested amplicon-rescue multiplex PCR amplified TCR alpha and beta CDR3s from RNA. TCRdb recomputed calls from the multiplex PCR reads with MiXCR, one row per CDR3 protein. Of approximately 4,500 distinct CDR3 sequences listed, approximately 24% are singletons. Overall study findings and caveats: Non-neoplastic patients had below-expected tissue-blood divergence, while all gliomas exceeded expectation.

J is TRBJ1-6 and V is TRBV12-3 or TRBV12-4; D perhaps matches TRBD1 (6 bases). Sequences were obtained from glioma tissue, nonneoplastic brain tissue, or PBMCs (not recorded which). This receptor was identified in a human donor with low-grade glioma or glioblastoma, undergoing nonglioma brain surgery, or in good health (not recorded which). CDR3: CASSQGGMGSPLHF. CDR3 nucleotide sequence: TGTGCCAGCAGCCAAGGGGGGATGGGTTCACCCCTCCACTTT.